A single T cell receptor (beta chain) is shown here with its context. The CDR3 has 13 residues. Germline V lookup: CDR1 SNHLY, CDR2 FYNNEI. Trimming cost V 6 bases and J 8 bases, with 16 bases left between them. Per the authors' pipeline: Amplifying reference gene primers gave estimates of nucleated cell counts. TCRdb's copy holds only in-frame clones and misses some; the assay was immunoSEQ multiplex PCR. The V and J calls and the clone size are those of that table, but D and trimming were determined from the DNA. The table includes roughly 260,000 clones, 70% to 85% detected once. This record belongs to a study of blood T cell repertoires in COVID-19. Study-level background: Samples of COVID-19 (acute and convalescent) were obtained from the United States, Italy and Spain. From T cells, B-cell-depleted T cells, or PBMCs came the material, which was cDNA or gDNA.

The rearrangement links TRBV2 to TRBJ1-2; D unresolved. This sequence was found in a woman aged 40 to 50 with active or convalescent COVID-19. The sample comprised peripheral blood. The CDR3 reads CASRESAGYGYTF. CDR3 nucleotides: TGTGCCAGCAGAGAGTCGGCGGGTTACGGCTACACCTTC. Supplemented by reference TRBV2 and TRBJ1-2, the full variable domain reads EPEVTQTPSHQVTQMGQEVILRCVPISNHLYFYWYRQILGQKVEFLVSFYNNEISEKSEIFDDQFSVERPDGSNFTLKIRSTKLEDSAMYFCASRESAGYGYTFGSGTRLTVV.